This record looks at one T cell receptor (beta chain) sequence and its context. The clone's antigen remains unknown. No clone much larger than this one lies a single base away; base qualities are absent. The sample is drawn from a study of T cell changes during pregnancy in multiple sclerosis (dated by TCRdb to about 2019). In terms of the full investigation: Changes in the T cell repertoire over the course of pregnancy were examined in this study in women with multiple sclerosis.

Library creation used the immunoSEQ multiplex PCR assay. The table comes from immuneACCESS by way of TCRdb, which keeps in-frame sequences with V and J called. Part of the clones is missing from these tables; in studies checked, under half for an unresolved V gene and the rest for unknown reasons. This sample comprises 35,000 or so clones, about 91% of them detected only once. Of the sample, roughly 0.46% is held by the ten largest clones. The junction shows trimming of 4 bases on V and 4 bases on J, plus 14 bases between the germline ends. The germline V gene specifies MGHRA as CDR1 and YSYEKL as CDR2. Spanning cysteine to phenylalanine, the CDR3 consists of 14 amino acids. Only the CDR3 DNA is retained, 42 bases long and in frame from the first base.

This TCR came from a female donor with multiple sclerosis, enrolled in a pregnancy study. The receptor chain draws on TRBV4-1 and TRBJ2-7, with TRBD2 as a weak D call on 5 bases. Source: CD4+ T cells from peripheral blood mononuclear cells, taken after pregnancy. The DNA reads TGCGCCAGCAGCCCTACCTTGCTAGCATACGAGCAGTACTTC. This translates into CASSPTLLAYEQYF.